This TCR beta chain was obtained from a study of shared clonotypes between healthy human individuals. Regarding the study as a whole: How much donors shared clonotypes was expected to be affected by sequencing depth. In this cohort, only blood was sampled, and tissue repertoires likely differ.

As for this clone: Its antigen is still unknown.

Clones were sequenced by immunoSEQ multiplex PCR, and TCRdb holds only the in-frame ones, with some missing. The table shows roughly 490,000 clones, with roughly 85% occurring only once. Germline V gene data show CDR1 as SGHAT and CDR2 as FQDESV (reference sequence). CDR3 length: 13 amino acids. Trimming took 3 bases from V and 2 from J, leaving 8 bases between them. What was sequenced was PBMCs. This chain uses TRBV11-1 with TRBJ2-7; perhaps TRBD2 as D (5 bases). This clonotype originated in a middle-aged woman in good health. Some clones in this sample may be carry-over from other donors' samples. This CDR3 reads CASSLDGTYEQYF. CDR3 DNA: TGTGCCAGCAGCTTGGACGGGACCTACGAGCAGTACTTC.